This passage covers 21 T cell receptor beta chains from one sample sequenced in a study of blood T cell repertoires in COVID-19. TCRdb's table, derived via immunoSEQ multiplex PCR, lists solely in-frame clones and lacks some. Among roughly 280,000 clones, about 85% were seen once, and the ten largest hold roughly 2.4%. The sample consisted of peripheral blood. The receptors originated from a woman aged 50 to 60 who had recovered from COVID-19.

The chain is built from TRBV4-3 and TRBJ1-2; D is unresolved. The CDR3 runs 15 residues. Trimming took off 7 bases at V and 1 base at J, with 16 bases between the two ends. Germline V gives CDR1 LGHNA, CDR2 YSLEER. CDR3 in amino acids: CASKPVAAFNYGYTF. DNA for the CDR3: TGCGCCAGCAAACCGGTAGCGGCTTTTAACTATGGCTACACCTTC.

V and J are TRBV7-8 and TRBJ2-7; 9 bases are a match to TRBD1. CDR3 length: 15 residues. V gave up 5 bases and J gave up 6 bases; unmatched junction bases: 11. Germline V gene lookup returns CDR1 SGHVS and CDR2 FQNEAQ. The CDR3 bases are TGTGCCAGCAGCCGCCGACAGGGGGGCGAGCGCGAGCAGTACTTC. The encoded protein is CASSRRQGGEREQYF.

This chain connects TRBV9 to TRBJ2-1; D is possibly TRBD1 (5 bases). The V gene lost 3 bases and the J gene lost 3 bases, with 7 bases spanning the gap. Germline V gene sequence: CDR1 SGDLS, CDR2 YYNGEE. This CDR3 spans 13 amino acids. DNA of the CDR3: TGTGCCAGCAGCGCCGACAGCTACAATGAGCAGTTCTTC. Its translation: CASSADSYNEQFF. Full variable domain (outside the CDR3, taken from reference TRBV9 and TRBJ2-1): DSGVTQTPKHLITATGQRVTLRCSPRSGDLSVYWYQQSLDQGLQFLIQYYNGEERAKGNILERFSAQQFPDLHSELNLSSLELGDSALYFCASSADSYNEQFFGPGTRLTVL.

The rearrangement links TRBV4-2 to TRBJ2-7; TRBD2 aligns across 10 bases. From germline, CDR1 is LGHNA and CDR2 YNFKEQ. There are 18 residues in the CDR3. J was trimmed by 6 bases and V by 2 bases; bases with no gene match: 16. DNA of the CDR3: TGTGCCAGCAGCCAACTCAGGGGGGGAGCGGGAGGGCCATCCGAGCAGTACTTC. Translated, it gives CASSQLRGGAGGPSEQYF.

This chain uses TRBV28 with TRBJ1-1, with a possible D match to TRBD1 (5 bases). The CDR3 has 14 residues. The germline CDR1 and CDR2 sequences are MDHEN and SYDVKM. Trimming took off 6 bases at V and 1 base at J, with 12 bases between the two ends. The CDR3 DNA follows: TGTGCCAGCAGCCCACAGGTCCAGAACACTGAAGCTTTCTTT. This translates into CASSPQVQNTEAFF.

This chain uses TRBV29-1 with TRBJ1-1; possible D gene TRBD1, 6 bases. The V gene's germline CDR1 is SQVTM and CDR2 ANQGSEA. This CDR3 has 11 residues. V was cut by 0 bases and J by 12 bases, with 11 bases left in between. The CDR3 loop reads CSVEDGRGSFF. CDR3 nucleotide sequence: TGCAGCGTTGAAGATGGGAGGGGGTCTTTCTTT.

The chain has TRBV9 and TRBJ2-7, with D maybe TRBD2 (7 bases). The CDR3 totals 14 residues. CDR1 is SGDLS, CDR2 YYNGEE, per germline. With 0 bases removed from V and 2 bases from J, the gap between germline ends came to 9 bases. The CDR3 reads CASSVGGGTYEQYF. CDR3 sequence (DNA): TGTGCCAGCAGCGTAGGGGGGGGCACCTACGAGCAGTACTTC.

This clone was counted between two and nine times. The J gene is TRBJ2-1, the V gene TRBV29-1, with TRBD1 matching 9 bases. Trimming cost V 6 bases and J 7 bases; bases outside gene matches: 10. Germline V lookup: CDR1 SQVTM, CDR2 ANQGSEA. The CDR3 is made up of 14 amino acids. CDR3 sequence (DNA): TGCAGCGTGACCGCGGGACAGGGAGGGAATGAGCAGTTCTTC. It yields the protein CSVTAGQGGNEQFF.

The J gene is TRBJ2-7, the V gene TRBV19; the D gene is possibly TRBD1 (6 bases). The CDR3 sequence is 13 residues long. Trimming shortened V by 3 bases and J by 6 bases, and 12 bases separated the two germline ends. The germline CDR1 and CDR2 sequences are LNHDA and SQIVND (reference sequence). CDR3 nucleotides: TGTGCCAGTAGTATTTACAGGGATAGCGAGCAGTACTTC. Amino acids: CASSIYRDSEQYF. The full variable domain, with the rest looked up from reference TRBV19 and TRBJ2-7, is DGGITQSPKYLFRKEGQNVTLSCEQNLNHDAMYWYRQDPGQGLRLIYYSQIVNDFQKGDIAEGYSVSREKKESFPLTVTSAQKNPTAFYLCASSIYRDSEQYFGPGTRLTVT.

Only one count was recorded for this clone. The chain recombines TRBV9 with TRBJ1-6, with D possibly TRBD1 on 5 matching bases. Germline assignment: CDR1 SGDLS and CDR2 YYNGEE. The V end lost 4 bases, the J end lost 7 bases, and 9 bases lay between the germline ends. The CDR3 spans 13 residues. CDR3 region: CASSPGSNSPLHF. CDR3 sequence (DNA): TGTGCCAGCAGCCCAGGGTCGAATTCACCCCTCCACTTT.

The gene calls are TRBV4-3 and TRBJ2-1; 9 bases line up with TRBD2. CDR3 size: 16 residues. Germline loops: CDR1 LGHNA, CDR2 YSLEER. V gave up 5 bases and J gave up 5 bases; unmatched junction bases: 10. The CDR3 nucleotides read TGCGCCAGCAGCGTCTTCGCTAGCGGGACCCACAATGAGCAGTTCTTC. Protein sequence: CASSVFASGTHNEQFF.

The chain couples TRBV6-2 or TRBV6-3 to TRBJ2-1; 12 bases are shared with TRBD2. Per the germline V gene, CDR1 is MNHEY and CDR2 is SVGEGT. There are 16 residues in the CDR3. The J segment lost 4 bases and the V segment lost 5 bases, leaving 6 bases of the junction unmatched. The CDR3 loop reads CASSQASGGVYNEQFF. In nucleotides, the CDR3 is TGTGCCAGCAGTCAAGCTAGCGGGGGGGTGTACAATGAGCAGTTCTTC.

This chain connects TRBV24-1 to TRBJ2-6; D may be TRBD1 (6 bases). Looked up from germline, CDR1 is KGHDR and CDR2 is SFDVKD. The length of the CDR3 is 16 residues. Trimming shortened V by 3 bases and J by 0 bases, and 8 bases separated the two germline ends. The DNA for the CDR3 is TGTGCCACCAGTGATGCCAGGGGCTCTGGGGCCAACGTCCTGACTTTC. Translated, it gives CATSDARGSGANVLTF.

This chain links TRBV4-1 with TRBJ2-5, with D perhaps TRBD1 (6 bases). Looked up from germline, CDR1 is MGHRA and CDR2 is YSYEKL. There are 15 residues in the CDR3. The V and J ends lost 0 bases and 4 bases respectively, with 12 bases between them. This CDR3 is CASSQDVGRGETQYF. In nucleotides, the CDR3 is TGCGCCAGCAGCCAAGATGTTGGCAGGGGAGAGACCCAGTACTTC.

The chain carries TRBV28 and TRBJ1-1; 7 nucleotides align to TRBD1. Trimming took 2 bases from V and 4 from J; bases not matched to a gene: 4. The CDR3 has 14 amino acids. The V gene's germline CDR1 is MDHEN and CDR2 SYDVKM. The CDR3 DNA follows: TGTGCCAGCAGTTTACCCGGGACAGTCACTGAAGCTTTCTTT. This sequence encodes CASSLPGTVTEAFF.

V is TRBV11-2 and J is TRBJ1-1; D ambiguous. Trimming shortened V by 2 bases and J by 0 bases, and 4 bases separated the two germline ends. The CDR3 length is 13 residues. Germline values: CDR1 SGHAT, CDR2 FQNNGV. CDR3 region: CASSLQVNTEAFF. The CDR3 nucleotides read TGTGCCAGCAGCTTACAGGTGAACACTGAAGCTTTCTTT. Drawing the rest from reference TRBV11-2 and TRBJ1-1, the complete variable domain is EAGVAQSPRYKIIEKRQSVAFWCNPISGHATLYWYQQILGQGPKLLIQFQNNGVVDDSQLPKDRFSAERLKGVDSTLKIQPAKLEDSAVYLCASSLQVNTEAFFGQGTRLTVV.

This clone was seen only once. The CDR3 nucleotides read TGTGCCGTCTTAGGGGATCAAAGTGAAAAACTGTTTTTT. Its protein is CAVLGDQSEKLFF. The chain links TRBV19 to TRBJ1-4, with D maybe TRBD1 (5 bases). CDR3 length equals 13 residues. Per germline, CDR1 LNHDA and CDR2 SQIVND (reference sequence). V gave up 11 bases and J gave up 7 bases, with 17 bases separating them.

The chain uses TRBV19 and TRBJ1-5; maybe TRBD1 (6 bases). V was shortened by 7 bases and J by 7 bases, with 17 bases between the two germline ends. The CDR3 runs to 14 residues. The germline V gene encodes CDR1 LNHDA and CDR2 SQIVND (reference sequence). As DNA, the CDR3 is TGTGCCAGTAACAGGGATAGGGGCATCCAGCCCCAGCATTTT. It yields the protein CASNRDRGIQPQHF.

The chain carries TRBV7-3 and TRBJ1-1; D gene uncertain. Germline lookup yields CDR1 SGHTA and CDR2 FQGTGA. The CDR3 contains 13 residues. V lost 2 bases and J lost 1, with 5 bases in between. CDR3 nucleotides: TGTGCCAGCAGCTTATACAGGAACACTGAAGCTTTCTTT. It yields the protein CASSLYRNTEAFF.

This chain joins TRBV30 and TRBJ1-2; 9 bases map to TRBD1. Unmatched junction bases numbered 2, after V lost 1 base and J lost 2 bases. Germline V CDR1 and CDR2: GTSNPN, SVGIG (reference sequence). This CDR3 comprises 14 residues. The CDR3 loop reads CAWSAGQGNYGYTF. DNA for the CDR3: TGTGCCTGGAGTGCGGGACAGGGAAACTATGGCTACACCTTC. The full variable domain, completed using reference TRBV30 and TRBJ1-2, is SQTIHQWPATLVQPVGSPLSLECTVEGTSNPNLYWYRQAAGRGLQLLFYSVGIGQISSEVPQNLSASRPQDRQFILSSKKLLLSDSGFYLCAWSAGQGNYGYTFGSGTRLTVV.

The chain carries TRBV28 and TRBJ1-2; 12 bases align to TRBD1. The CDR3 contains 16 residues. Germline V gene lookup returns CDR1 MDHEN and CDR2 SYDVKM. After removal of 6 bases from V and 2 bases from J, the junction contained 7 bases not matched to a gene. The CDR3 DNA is TGTGCCAGCAGGGTTATGGGACAGGGGGCAAACTATGGCTACACCTTC. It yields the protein CASRVMGQGANYGYTF.